One and the same sample provided the 24 T cell receptor beta chains below, sequenced in a study of T cells in Graves' hyperthyroidism and ophthalmopathy. Template material for amplifying TCR beta CDR3 regions consisted of RNA transcripts. Initially, a first-round RT-PCR of the TCR CDR3 employed the HTBI primer set. MiXCR, applied by TCRdb to the multiplex PCR reads, yields one record per CDR3 protein. Of approximately 610,000 distinct CDR3 sequences in the sample, around 17% were seen once. The sample was blood. These receptor sequences come from a young woman with Graves' hyperthyroidism.

This clonotype was recorded at least ten times. The chain is built from TRBV10-3 and TRBJ1-4; D may be TRBD1 (5 bases). The CDR3 spans 13 residues. V was clipped by 4 bases and J by 6 bases, with 9 bases between them. Germline V CDR1 and CDR2: ENHRY, SYGVKD. The CDR3 DNA follows: TGTGCCATCAGTGGGGGGACGGATGAAAAACTGTTTTTT. Translation: CAISGGTDEKLFF.

Ten or more counts support this clonotype. This chain links TRBV20-1 with TRBJ1-1; 12 bases are shared with TRBD1. V lost 0 bases to trimming and J lost 1 base; unmatched junction nucleotides: 6. CDR3 length equals 17 residues. The germline V gene encodes CDR1 DFQATT and CDR2 SNEGSKA (reference sequence). The CDR3 nucleotides are TGCAGTGCTAGAGATGGGGACAGGGGGCGGGGGAACACTGAAGCTTTCTTT. It translates to CSARDGDRGRGNTEAFF.

The J gene is TRBJ2-1, the V gene TRBV29-1; 11 bases are a match to TRBD2. V trimming: 7 bases; J trimming: 9 bases; junction bases outside the gene matches: 11. Germline V gene data show CDR1 as SQVTM and CDR2 as ANQGSEA. This CDR3 has 14 amino acids. The CDR3 DNA reads TGCAGCGGGAGTAGCGGGGGGGCCCTGGGTGAGCAGTTCTTC. Translation: CSGSSGGALGEQFF.

This clonotype was found once. The chain recombines TRBV24-1 with TRBJ1-5; the match to TRBD1 covers 9 bases. Per germline, CDR1 KGHDR and CDR2 SFDVKD. J gave up 2 bases and V 5 bases, and 6 bases lay outside the gene matches. The CDR3 contains 16 residues. CDR3 region: CATSGRGQGGNQPQHF. The CDR3 nucleotides are TGTGCCACCAGTGGTAGGGGACAGGGCGGCAATCAGCCCCAGCATTTT.

The genes are TRBV12-3 or TRBV12-4 and TRBJ2-3, with 7 bases identical to TRBD1. The CDR3 consists of 16 residues. Trimming took 6 bases from V and 2 from J; bases not matched to a gene: 11. This chain's CDR3 is CASRRSRTGPTDTQYF. DNA for the CDR3: TGTGCCAGCAGAAGATCTCGGACAGGACCCACAGATACGCAGTATTTT.

For the CDR3, the DNA is TGTGCCAGCAGTTCACCTTACTTGAACAATGAGCAGTTCTTC. Amino acid sequence: CASSSPYLNNEQFF. The gene calls are TRBV6-1 and TRBJ2-1; D remains unclear. Per the germline V gene, CDR1 is MNHNS and CDR2 is SASEGT. The CDR3 extends over 14 amino acids. The V end lost 5 bases, the J end lost 5 bases, and 13 bases lay between the germline ends.

This clonotype showed up many times. The rearrangement links TRBV12-5 to TRBJ2-1; 11 bases align to TRBD2. Per the germline V gene, CDR1 is LGHNT and CDR2 is FRNRAP. V lost 6 bases to trimming and J lost 6 bases; unmatched junction nucleotides: 7. The length of the CDR3 is 15 residues. The CDR3 DNA is TGTGCTAGTGGCCCCACTAGCGGGAGATTCAATGAGCAGTTCTTC. Translated, it gives CASGPTSGRFNEQFF.

The gene calls are TRBV5-1 and TRBJ2-3; 9 bases line up with TRBD1. The CDR3 covers 14 residues. Germline V gene lookup returns CDR1 SGHRS and CDR2 YFSETQ. After removal of 5 bases from V and 2 bases from J, the junction contained 3 bases not matched to a gene. CDR3 in DNA: TGCGCCAGCAGACGGGACAGGGCCACAGATACGCAGTATTTT. Encoded protein: CASRRDRATDTQYF.

The chain is built from TRBV30 and TRBJ2-7; D gene ambiguous. The length of the CDR3 is 13 residues. Germline-derived CDR1 and CDR2 are GTSNPN and SVGIG (reference sequence). V lost 3 bases and J lost 3, with 12 bases in between. The CDR3 DNA reads TGTGCCTGGAGCTCCGGAAATGGCTACGAGCAGTACTTC. Its translation is CAWSSGNGYEQYF. Looking up the rest from reference TRBV30 and TRBJ2-7 gives the full variable domain: SQTIHQWPATLVQPVGSPLSLECTVEGTSNPNLYWYRQAAGRGLQLLFYSVGIGQISSEVPQNLSASRPQDRQFILSSKKLLLSDSGFYLCAWSSGNGYEQYFGPGTRLTVT.

A few counts support this clonotype. The genes are TRBV5-1 and TRBJ2-5; tentatively, D is TRBD2 (6 bases). V was clipped by 0 bases and J by 5 bases, with 14 bases between them. CDR1 is SGHRS, CDR2 YFSETQ, per germline. The CDR3 is 15 residues long. The CDR3 bases are TGCGCCAGCAGCTTGGCCGGGGACTTAGCCGAGACCCAGTACTTC. Encoded protein: CASSLAGDLAETQYF.

This clonotype was recorded many times. The V call is TRBV12-3 or TRBV12-4, the J call TRBJ2-7; 11 bases fit TRBD1. Trimming took 6 bases from V and 4 from J; bases not matched to a gene: 5. The CDR3 has 14 amino acids. The CDR3 sequence is CASRLRDRGYEQYF. In DNA, the CDR3 is TGTGCCAGCAGACTCCGGGACAGGGGGTACGAGCAGTACTTC.

This clonotype was counted between two and nine times. The chain has TRBV19 and TRBJ2-5; no clear D. CDR1 and CDR2 from the germline V gene are LNHDA and SQIVND (reference sequence). This CDR3 is built from 14 residues. V was pared by 3 bases and J by 2 bases, with 10 bases between. The CDR3 sequence is CASSMVSNQETQYF. The CDR3 DNA reads TGTGCCAGTAGTATGGTATCCAATCAAGAGACCCAGTACTTC.

This clonotype has more than one count but fewer than ten. The rearrangement uses TRBV12-3 or TRBV12-4 and TRBJ2-2; 7 nucleotides match TRBD2. Trimming removed 2 bases from V and 4 bases from J; junction bases left unmatched: 7. There are 16 residues in the CDR3. CDR3: CASSLRLAEITGELFF. CDR3 sequence (DNA): TGTGCCAGCAGTTTACGTCTAGCGGAGATCACCGGGGAGCTGTTTTTT.

In this sample, this clonotype turned up many times. This chain connects TRBV6-1 to TRBJ2-5; D possibly matches TRBD1 or TRBD2 (5 bases each). Germline assignment: CDR1 MNHNS and CDR2 SASEGT. The CDR3 covers 16 residues. V gave up 5 bases and J gave up 4 bases, with 20 bases separating them. The CDR3 loop is CASSRTRGLGGETQYF. The DNA for the CDR3 is TGTGCCAGCAGTAGAACCCGGGGCCTAGGTGGAGAGACCCAGTACTTC.

V usage is TRBV19 and J usage is TRBJ2-3; D remains unclear. Trimming cost V 7 bases and J 5 bases, with 22 bases left between them. Germline CDR1 LNHDA, CDR2 SQIVND (reference sequence). The CDR3 runs 16 residues. CDR3: CASTDPFEPFIDTQYF. CDR3 bases: TGTGCCAGTACTGACCCTTTTGAGCCCTTCATAGATACGCAGTATTTT.

The chain couples TRBV6-6 to TRBJ2-5; D ambiguous. The V and J ends lost 0 bases and 8 bases respectively, with 10 bases between them. CDR3 length: 13 amino acids. Looked up from germline, CDR1 is MNHNY and CDR2 is SVGAGI (reference sequence). CDR3 nucleotides: TGTGCCAGCAGTTACTCTTCGGTAATCACCCAGTACTTC. This encodes CASSYSSVITQYF.

This rearrangement joins TRBV11-3 to TRBJ2-2; 15 bases map to TRBD2. The CDR3 contains 18 residues. The germline V gene encodes CDR1 SGHNT and CDR2 YENEEA. Trimming cost V 5 bases and J 4 bases; bases outside gene matches: 8. Here the CDR3 reads CASSPGGLAGGSTGELFF. CDR3 nucleotides: TGTGCCAGCAGCCCGGGGGGACTAGCGGGAGGCTCCACCGGGGAGCTGTTTTTT.

This clonotype was seen just once. The J gene is TRBJ1-1, the V gene TRBV12-3 or TRBV12-4; D ambiguous. CDR3 length: 13 residues. Trimming left V 10 bases short and J 3 bases short, with 15 bases between. In DNA, the CDR3 is TGTGCCACCGCGTTGGACGTGGACACTGAAGCTTTCTTT. It encodes CATALDVDTEAFF.

Worth noting for this clonotype: A clone one base away is much larger, so this may be a read error. The V call is TRBV13, the J call TRBJ1-1, with TRBD1 matching 7 bases. The CDR3 length is 14 residues. V lost 3 bases to trimming and J lost 3 bases; unmatched junction nucleotides: 4. Germline CDR1 reads PRHDT; CDR2 reads FYEKMQ (reference sequence). CDR3: CASSFRGGDTEAFF. CDR3 nucleotide sequence: TGTGCCAGCAGCTTCAGGGGGGGAGACACTGAAGCTTTCTTT. The variable domain in full, completed from reference TRBV13 and TRBJ1-1, reads AAGVIQSPRHLIKEKRETATLKCYPIPRHDTVYWYQQGPGQDPQFLISFYEKMQSDKGSIPDRFSAQQFSDYHSELNMSSLELGDSALYFCASSFRGGDTEAFFGQGTRLTVV.

This chain links TRBV30 with TRBJ2-5, with D possibly TRBD2 on 6 matching bases. With 4 bases removed from V and 2 bases from J, the gap between germline ends came to 8 bases. The CDR3 extends over 12 amino acids. CDR1 GTSNPN and CDR2 SVGIG come from the germline V gene (reference sequence). CDR3 nucleotide sequence: TGTGCCTGGACCGCGGGGCAAGAGACCCAGTACTTC. It codes for CAWTAGQETQYF.

This clonotype has a single count. The rearrangement uses TRBV19 and TRBJ1-1; 8 bases map to TRBD1. Germline loops: CDR1 LNHDA, CDR2 SQIVND (reference sequence). The CDR3 has 13 residues. With V trimmed by 3 bases and J by 8 bases, 5 bases remained unmatched. The CDR3 region is CASSITGGKEAFF. Written as DNA, the CDR3 is TGTGCCAGTAGTATTACAGGGGGGAAGGAAGCTTTCTTT.

This clonotype was counted many times. The chain has TRBV12-3 or TRBV12-4 and TRBJ1-5, with TRBD1 identical over 7 bases. J was trimmed by 7 bases and V by 1 base; bases with no gene match: 4. There are 14 residues in the CDR3. The CDR3 DNA follows: TGTGCCAGCAGTTTAGACAGGGGCGAACAGCCCCAGCATTTT. Protein: CASSLDRGEQPQHF.

This clonotype was seen only a few times. A junction boundary mismatches the germline segment, possibly from a read error. The chain carries TRBV11-3 and TRBJ2-5; 7 bases align to TRBD2. The CDR3 length is 13 residues. The germline V gene has CDR1 SGHNT and CDR2 YENEEA. CDR3 sequence reads: CASSLALTSPLHF. The CDR3 DNA is TGTGCCAGCAGCTTAGCCCTGACTAGCCCCCTACACTTC.

This clonotype was recorded at least ten times. At one end the junction does not follow the germline gene, possibly because of a read error. The chain carries TRBV5-1 and TRBJ2-7; D ambiguous. The CDR3 is 14 amino acids. Germline V gene sequence: CDR1 SGHRS, CDR2 YFSETQ. Here the CDR3 DNA reads TGCACCAGCAGGACGGATTGGGGTTCCTACGAGCAGTACTTC. Translation: CTSRTDWGSYEQYF.